These T cell receptor beta chains were read from a single sample in a study of cytomegalovirus exposure and HLA in healthy donors. Only in-frame clones appear in the TCRdb table, and some are missing; sequencing was by immunoSEQ multiplex PCR. The top ten clones hold approximately 6.5% of a sample with some 120,000 clones, roughly 78% of them seen once. The sequencing input was PBMCs. These receptors all stem from a woman in her thirties or forties in good health and CMV-seronegative. Each CDR3 is given with its conserved first and last residue. D genes are given only for firm matches. Expanded clones are given a class, and other clones once, few, many or no size at all.

j_call,clone_size,v_call,d_call,cdr3_nt,cdr3_aa
TRBJ2-2,few,TRBV19,.,TGTGCCAGTAGTATGACGCGGGGTTCGAACACCGGGGAGCTGTTTTTT,CASSMTRGSNTGELFF
TRBJ2-1,.,TRBV7-9,TRBD2,TGTTCCAGCAGCGCCGGGACTAGCGGGAGGGATGAGCAGTTCTTC,CSSSAGTSGRDEQFF
TRBJ1-3,.,TRBV5-1,.,TGCGCCAGCAGCTTGGAGCCAGGGGCAAACACCATATATTTT,CASSLEPGANTIYF
TRBJ2-2,.,TRBV15,.,TGTGCCACCAGCAGAGGGGACACAAACACCGGGGAGCTGTTTTTT,CATSRGDTNTGELFF
TRBJ2-1,.,TRBV5-1,TRBD2,TGCGCCAGCAGCTCTCCCTGGGGGGAGGGAAACAATGAGCAGTTCTTC,CASSSPWGEGNNEQFF
TRBJ1-2,.,TRBV2,TRBD1,TGTGCCAGCAGTCAGAACGACAGGGCCAGCGGCTATGGCTACACCTTC,CASSQNDRASGYGYTF
TRBJ2-6,.,TRBV25-1,TRBD1,TGTGCCAGCAGTGGGGACAGGGTGGCCTCTGGGGCCAACGTCCTGACTTTC,CASSGDRVASGANVLTF
TRBJ1-5,.,TRBV18,.,TGTGCCAGCTCCACACAGAATAGCAATCAGCCCCAGCATTTT,CASSTQNSNQPQHF
TRBJ2-3,.,TRBV28,TRBD2,TGTGCCAGCAGTTTACTAGCGGGAGGGATCACAGATACGCAGTATTTT,CASSLLAGGITDTQYF
TRBJ2-5,once,TRBV5-4,.,TGTGCCAGCAGCTCCCCAACGACAGGCCAAGAGACCCAGTACTTC,CASSSPTTGQETQYF
TRBJ2-5,few,TRBV6-5,.,TGTGCCAGCAGTGAAATAGGCGGAAAGACCCAGTACTTC,CASSEIGGKTQYF
TRBJ1-2,few,TRBV11-2,.,TGTGCCAGCAGCTTAGGGGGAGTACCTAACTATGGCTACACCTTC,CASSLGGVPNYGYTF
TRBJ1-1,.,TRBV7-8,TRBD1,TGTGCCAGCAGCTCTACAGGGGGCTTGACTGAAGCTTTCTTT,CASSSTGGLTEAFF
TRBJ2-1,.,TRBV7-9,.,TGTTCCAGCAGCCCACGTTGGGGGGGGGCAGGCAATGAGCAGTTCTTC,CSSSPRWGGAGNEQFF
TRBJ2-7,.,TRBV9,TRBD2,TGTGCCAGCAGCGTAGCCTTGTTGACTAGCGGGGTCTACGAGCAGTACTTC,CASSVALLTSGVYEQYF
TRBJ1-6,.,TRBV6-1,TRBD1,TGTGCCAGCAGGCGGGACAGTCATAATTCACCCCTCCACTTT,CASRRDSHNSPLHF
TRBJ1-2,.,TRBV28,TRBD1,TGTGCCAGCAGTGGGGCCAGGGGGGAAGGAGCCTACGGCTACACCTTC,CASSGARGEGAYGYTF
TRBJ2-5,.,TRBV7-9,.,TGTGCCAGCAGCTTACATTCAGGGGTACAAGAGACCCAGTACTTC,CASSLHSGVQETQYF
TRBJ2-3,.,TRBV29-1,.,TGCAGCCTAGGAACAGGGTCGAGCACAGATACGCAGTATTTT,CSLGTGSSTDTQYF
TRBJ2-1,.,TRBV5-4,.,TGTGCCAGCAGCTTGGATGCTAGCAGCTCCTACAATGAGCAGTTCTTC,CASSLDASSSYNEQFF
TRBJ1-2,.,TRBV4-1,.,TGCGCCAGCAGCTCACAGGGCTATGGCTACACCTTC,CASSSQGYGYTF
TRBJ2-1,few,TRBV2,.,TGTGCCAGCAGTGTCTCCCACGGTTTGAATGAGCAGTTCTTC,CASSVSHGLNEQFF
TRBJ2-2,.,TRBV4-2,TRBD2,TGTGCCAGCAGCCAAGTACTAGCGGGAGTTAATACCGGGGAGCTGTTTTTT,CASSQVLAGVNTGELFF
TRBJ1-1,medium-sized,TRBV7-2,.,TGTGCCAGCAGCTTCGACACGAACACTGAAGCTTTCTTT,CASSFDTNTEAFF
TRBJ1-2,.,TRBV7-9,TRBD1,TGTGCCAGCAGCTTAGGCCAGGGGGCCTATGGCTACACCTTC,CASSLGQGAYGYTF
TRBJ2-1,once,TRBV19,.,TGTGCCACCGCGGAGGGATACTCCTACAATGAGCAGTTCTTC,CATAEGYSYNEQFF
TRBJ1-5,once,TRBV6-5,TRBD1,TGTGCCAGCAGTTATGGACAGGGTACCGATCAGCCCCAGCATTTT,CASSYGQGTDQPQHF
TRBJ2-1,.,TRBV9,TRBD2,TGTGCCAGCAGCGTAGTGGCTAGCGGCTCCTACAATGAGCAGTTCTTC,CASSVVASGSYNEQFF
TRBJ2-3,.,TRBV5-1,TRBD1,TGCGCCAGCACGACAGGGCCTACAGATACGCAGTATTTT,CASTTGPTDTQYF